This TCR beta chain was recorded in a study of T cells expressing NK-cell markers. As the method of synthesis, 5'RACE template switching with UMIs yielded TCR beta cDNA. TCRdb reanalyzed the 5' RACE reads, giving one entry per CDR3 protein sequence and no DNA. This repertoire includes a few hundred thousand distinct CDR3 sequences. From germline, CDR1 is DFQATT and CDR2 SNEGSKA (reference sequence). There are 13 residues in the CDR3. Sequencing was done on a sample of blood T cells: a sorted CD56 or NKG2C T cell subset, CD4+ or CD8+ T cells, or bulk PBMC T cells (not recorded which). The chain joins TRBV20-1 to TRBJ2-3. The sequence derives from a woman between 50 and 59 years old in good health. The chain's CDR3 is CSAKLGGTDTQYF.